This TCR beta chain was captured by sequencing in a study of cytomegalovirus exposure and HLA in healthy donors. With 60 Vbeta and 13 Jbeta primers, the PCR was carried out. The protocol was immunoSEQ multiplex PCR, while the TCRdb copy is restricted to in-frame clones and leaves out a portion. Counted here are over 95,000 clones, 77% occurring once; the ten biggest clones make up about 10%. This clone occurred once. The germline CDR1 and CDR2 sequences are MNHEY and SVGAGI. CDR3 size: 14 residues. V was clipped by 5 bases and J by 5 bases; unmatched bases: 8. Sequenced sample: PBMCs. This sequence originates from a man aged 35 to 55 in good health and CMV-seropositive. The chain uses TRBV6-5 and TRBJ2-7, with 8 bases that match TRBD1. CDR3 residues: CASSDDRGKNEQYF. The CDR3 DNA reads TGTGCCAGCAGTGACGACAGGGGCAAGAACGAGCAGTACTTC.